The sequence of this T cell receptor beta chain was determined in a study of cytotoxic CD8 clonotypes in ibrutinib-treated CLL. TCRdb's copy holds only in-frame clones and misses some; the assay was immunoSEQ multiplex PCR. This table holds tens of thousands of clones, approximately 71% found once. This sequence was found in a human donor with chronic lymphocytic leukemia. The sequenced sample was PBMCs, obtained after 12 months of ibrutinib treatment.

The CDR3: CASSSNRVSSGNTIYF. CDR3 nucleotides: TGTGCCAGCAGTTCCAACAGGGTTTCCTCTGGAAACACCATATATTTT. This sequence joins TRBV6-5 and TRBJ1-3; D might be TRBD1 (6 bases). This CDR3 is 16 amino acids long. Germline CDR1 is MNHEY and CDR2 is SVGAGI. The V gene lost 4 bases and the J gene lost 0 bases, with 13 bases spanning the gap.